The T cell receptor (beta chain) under discussion was sequenced for a study of blood T cell repertoires in COVID-19. Background on the study: The United States, Italy and Spain supplied acute and convalescent COVID-19 samples. In each case, the material was cDNA or gDNA derived from T cells, B-cell-depleted T cells, or PBMCs.

In the original processing: Reference gene primer amplification gave estimated nucleated cell counts. Using immunoSEQ multiplex PCR, the repertoire was profiled, and TCRdb retains in-frame clones only, with some absent. D and trimming come from the DNA, and the V and J calls and clone size come from that table. The top ten hold around 10% of the sample, which has around 140,000 clones, 70% to 90% seen once. Germline V gene data show CDR1 as SNHLY and CDR2 as FYNNEI. V was shortened by 8 bases and J by 0 bases, with 7 bases between the two germline ends. This CDR3 contains 12 residues. The sequence was collected from a man aged 45-60 years with acute or convalescent COVID-19. The source material was peripheral blood. This sequence joins TRBV2 and TRBJ1-1; D not resolved. CDR3 coding DNA: TGTGCCAGCTCGGTTTTGAACACTGAAGCTTTCTTT. This gives the protein CASSVLNTEAFF.